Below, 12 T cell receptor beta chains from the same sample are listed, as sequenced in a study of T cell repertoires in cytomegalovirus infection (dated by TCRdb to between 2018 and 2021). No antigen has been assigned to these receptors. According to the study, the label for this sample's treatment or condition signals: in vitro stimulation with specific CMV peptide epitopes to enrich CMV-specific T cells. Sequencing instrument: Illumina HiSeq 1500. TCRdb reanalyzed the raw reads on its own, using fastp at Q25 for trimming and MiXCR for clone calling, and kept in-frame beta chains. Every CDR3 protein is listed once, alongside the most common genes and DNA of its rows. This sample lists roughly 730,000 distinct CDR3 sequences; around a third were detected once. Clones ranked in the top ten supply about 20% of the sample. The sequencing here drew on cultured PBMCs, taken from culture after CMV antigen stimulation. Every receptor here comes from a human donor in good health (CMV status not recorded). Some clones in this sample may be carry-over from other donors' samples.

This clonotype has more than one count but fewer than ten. CDR3 sequence reads: CASDRNQFNEKLFF. CDR3 nucleotide sequence: TGTGCCAGCGACCGGAACCAATTCAATGAAAAACTGTTTTTT. The chain carries TRBV2 and TRBJ1-4; D is unresolved. The germline V gene has CDR1 SNHLY and CDR2 FYNNEI. The V and J ends lost 8 bases and 5 bases respectively, with 15 bases between them. This CDR3 has 14 amino acids. Full variable domain (outside the CDR3, taken from reference TRBV2 and TRBJ1-4): EPEVTQTPSHQVTQMGQEVILRCVPISNHLYFYWYRQILGQKVEFLVSFYNNEISEKSEIFDDQFSVERPDGSNFTLKIRSTKLEDSAMYFCASDRNQFNEKLFFGSGTQLSVL.

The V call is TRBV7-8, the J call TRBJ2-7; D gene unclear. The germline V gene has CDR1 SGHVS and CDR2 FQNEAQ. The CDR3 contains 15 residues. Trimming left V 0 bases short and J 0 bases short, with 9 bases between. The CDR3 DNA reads TGTGCCAGCAGCTTAGCGAGCAGGTTCTCCTACGAGCAGTACTTC. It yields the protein CASSLASRFSYEQYF.

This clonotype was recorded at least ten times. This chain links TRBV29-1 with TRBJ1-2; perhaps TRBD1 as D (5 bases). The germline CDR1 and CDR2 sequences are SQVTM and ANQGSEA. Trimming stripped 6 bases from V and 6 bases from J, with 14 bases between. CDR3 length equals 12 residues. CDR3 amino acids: CSVAALRDGYTF. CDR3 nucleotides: TGCAGCGTCGCAGCCCTCAGGGATGGCTACACCTTC.

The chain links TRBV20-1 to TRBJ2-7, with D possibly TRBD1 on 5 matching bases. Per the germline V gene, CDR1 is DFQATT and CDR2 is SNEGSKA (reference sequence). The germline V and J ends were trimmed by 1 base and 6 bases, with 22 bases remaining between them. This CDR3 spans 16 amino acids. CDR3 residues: CSARANSPPWGGEQYF. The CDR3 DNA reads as TGCAGTGCTAGAGCAAACTCACCCCCTTGGGGCGGCGAGCAGTACTTC.

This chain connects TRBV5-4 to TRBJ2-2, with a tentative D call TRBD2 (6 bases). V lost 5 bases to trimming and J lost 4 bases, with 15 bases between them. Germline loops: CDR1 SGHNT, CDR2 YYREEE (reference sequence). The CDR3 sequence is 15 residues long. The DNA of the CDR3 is TGTGCCAGCAGGGCGGCGACAGCGGGCACCGGGGAGCTGTTTTTT. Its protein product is CASRAATAGTGELFF.

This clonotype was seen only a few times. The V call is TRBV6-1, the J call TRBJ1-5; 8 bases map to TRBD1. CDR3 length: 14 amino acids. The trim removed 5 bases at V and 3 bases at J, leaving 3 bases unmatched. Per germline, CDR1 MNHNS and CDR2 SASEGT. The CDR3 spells CASSRQGYNQPQHF. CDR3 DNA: TGTGCCAGCAGTAGACAGGGGTACAATCAGCCCCAGCATTTT.

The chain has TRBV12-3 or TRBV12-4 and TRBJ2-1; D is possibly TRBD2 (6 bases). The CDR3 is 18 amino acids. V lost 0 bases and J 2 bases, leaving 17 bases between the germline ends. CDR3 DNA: TGTGCCAGCAGTTTAGCCCCGGATCTGGCGGGGCCCTACAATGAGCAGTTCTTC. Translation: CASSLAPDLAGPYNEQFF.

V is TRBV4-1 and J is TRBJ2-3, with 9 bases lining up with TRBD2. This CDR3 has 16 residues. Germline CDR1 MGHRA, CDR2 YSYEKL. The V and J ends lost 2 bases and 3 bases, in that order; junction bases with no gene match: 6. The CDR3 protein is CASSQRSGGATDTQYF. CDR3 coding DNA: TGCGCCAGCAGCCAACGTAGCGGGGGAGCGACAGATACGCAGTATTTT.

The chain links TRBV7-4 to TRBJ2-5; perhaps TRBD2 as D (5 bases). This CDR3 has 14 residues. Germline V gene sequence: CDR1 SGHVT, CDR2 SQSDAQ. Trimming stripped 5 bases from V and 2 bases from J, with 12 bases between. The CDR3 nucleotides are TGTGCCAGCAGCCCGCCGCCGGGACAAGAGACCCAGTACTTC. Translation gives CASSPPPGQETQYF.

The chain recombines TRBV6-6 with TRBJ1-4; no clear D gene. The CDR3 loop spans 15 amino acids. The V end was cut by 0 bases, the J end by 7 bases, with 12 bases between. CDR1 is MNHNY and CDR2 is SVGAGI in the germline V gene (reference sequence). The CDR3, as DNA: TGTGCCAGCAGTTACTCGGGAGGGATAGGTGAAAAACTGTTTTTT. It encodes CASSYSGGIGEKLFF.

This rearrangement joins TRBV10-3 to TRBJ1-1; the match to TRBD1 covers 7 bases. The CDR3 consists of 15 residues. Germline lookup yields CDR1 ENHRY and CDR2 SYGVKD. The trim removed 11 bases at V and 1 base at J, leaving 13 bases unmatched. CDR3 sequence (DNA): TGTGCCGTGGGTCCTACAGGGGTGCGGAACACTGAAGCTTTCTTT. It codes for CAVGPTGVRNTEAFF.

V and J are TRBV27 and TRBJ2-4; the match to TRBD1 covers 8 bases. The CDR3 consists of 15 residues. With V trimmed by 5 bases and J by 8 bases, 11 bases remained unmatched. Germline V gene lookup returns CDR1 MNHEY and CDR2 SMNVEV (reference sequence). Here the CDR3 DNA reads TGTGCCAGCAGTATCCCCCCGACAGGGGTGGACATTCAGTACTTC. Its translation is CASSIPPTGVDIQYF.